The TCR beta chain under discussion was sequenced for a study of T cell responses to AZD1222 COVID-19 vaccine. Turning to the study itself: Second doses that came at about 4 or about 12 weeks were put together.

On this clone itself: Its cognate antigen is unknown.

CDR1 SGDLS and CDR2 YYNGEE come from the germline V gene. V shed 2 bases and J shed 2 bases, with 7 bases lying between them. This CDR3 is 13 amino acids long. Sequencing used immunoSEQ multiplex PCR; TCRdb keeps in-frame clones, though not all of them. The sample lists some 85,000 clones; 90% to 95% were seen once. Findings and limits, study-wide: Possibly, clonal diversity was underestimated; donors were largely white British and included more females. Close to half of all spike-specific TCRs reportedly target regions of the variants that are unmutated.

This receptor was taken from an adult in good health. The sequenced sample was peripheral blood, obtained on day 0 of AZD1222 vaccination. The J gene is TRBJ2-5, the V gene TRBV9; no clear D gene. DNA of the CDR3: TGTGCCAGCAGCGTTGGCCAACAAGAGACCCAGTACTTC. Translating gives CASSVGQQETQYF.